The rows below give T cell receptor beta chains drawn from one sample of a study of CD8 T cells in Susac syndrome. TCRdb ran MiXCR on the immunoSEQ multiplex PCR reads and lists one entry per CDR3 protein. Here the sample spans some 200,000 distinct CDR3 sequences, roughly 95% being singletons. Sequences were obtained from CD4+ T cells from PBMCs. The receptors were gathered from a human donor with multiple sclerosis. CDR3s include the opening cysteine and the closing phenylalanine or tryptophan. The D gene is left open where the match is weak. Clone size, where shown, is once, few, many, or a class for clones that have expanded.

cdr3_nt: TGTGCCAGCAGTGAGCTAGCGGGGCGGCAAGAGACCCAGTACTTC
cdr3_aa: CASSELAGRQETQYF
v_call: TRBV6-1
d_call: TRBD2
j_call: TRBJ2-5
clone_size: -

cdr3_nt: TGTGCCATCAGTGAGAGGATCGACCAAGAGACCCAGTACTTC
cdr3_aa: CAISERIDQETQYF
v_call: TRBV10-3
d_call: -
j_call: TRBJ2-5
clone_size: -

cdr3_nt: TGTGCCAGCAGCTTAGGCTTCGGGACAGATAATTCACCCCTCCACTTT
cdr3_aa: CASSLGFGTDNSPLHF
v_call: TRBV7-9
d_call: TRBD1
j_call: TRBJ1-6
clone_size: -

cdr3_nt: TGCGCCAGCAGCCAAGCATTGGACACCTCCTGGAACACTGAAGCTTTCTTT
cdr3_aa: CASSQALDTSWNTEAFF
v_call: TRBV4-1
d_call: -
j_call: TRBJ1-1
clone_size: -

cdr3_nt: TGTGCCACCAGTGAGGGGGGGAGCACAGATACGCAGTATTTT
cdr3_aa: CATSEGGSTDTQYF
v_call: TRBV24-1
d_call: TRBD2
j_call: TRBJ2-3
clone_size: -

cdr3_nt: TGTGCCAGCAGTACTCTTCTGGCAGGGGGGAATCAGCCCCAGCATTTT
cdr3_aa: CASSTLLAGGNQPQHF
v_call: TRBV12-3/TRBV12-4
d_call: TRBD1
j_call: TRBJ1-5
clone_size: -

cdr3_nt: TGTGCCTGGAGCGCGGGACTGAACACCGGGGAGCTGTTTTTT
cdr3_aa: CAWSAGLNTGELFF
v_call: TRBV30
d_call: -
j_call: TRBJ2-2
clone_size: -

cdr3_nt: TGTGCCTGGAGTGGGTACGGTGAAGCTTTCTTT
cdr3_aa: CAWSGYGEAFF
v_call: TRBV30
d_call: -
j_call: TRBJ1-1
clone_size: -

cdr3_nt: TGTGCCAGCAGTTTAATTGAGGGACTCAATGATGAGCAGTTCTTC
cdr3_aa: CASSLIEGLNDEQFF
v_call: TRBV12-3/TRBV12-4
d_call: -
j_call: TRBJ2-1
clone_size: -

cdr3_nt: TGTGCCAGCAGCCCCGGAGGAGATGCCTCCTATGGCTACACCTTC
cdr3_aa: CASSPGGDASYGYTF
v_call: TRBV9
d_call: -
j_call: TRBJ1-2
clone_size: once

cdr3_nt: TGCGCCAGCAGCCAGAGGAGGCTGACACCACAAGAGACCCAGTACTTC
cdr3_aa: CASSQRRLTPQETQYF
v_call: TRBV4-1
d_call: -
j_call: TRBJ2-5
clone_size: -

cdr3_nt: TGTGCCAGCAGTGCCACAGGACCCCGCGGTGAGCAGTTCTTC
cdr3_aa: CASSATGPRGEQFF
v_call: TRBV25-1
d_call: -
j_call: TRBJ2-1
clone_size: -

cdr3_nt: TGTGCCTGGTCGACCGGGTCCTATGGCTACACCTTC
cdr3_aa: CAWSTGSYGYTF
v_call: TRBV30
d_call: -
j_call: TRBJ1-2
clone_size: -

cdr3_nt: TGTGCCAGCAGCCCAACCACAGGGAGAACTGAAGCTTTCTTT
cdr3_aa: CASSPTTGRTEAFF
v_call: TRBV3-1
d_call: -
j_call: TRBJ1-1
clone_size: -

cdr3_nt: TGCAGTGCCCCTGGGGGCAAAACCGGTAGGGCTGAAGCTTTCTTT
cdr3_aa: CSAPGGKTGRAEAFF
v_call: TRBV20-1
d_call: -
j_call: TRBJ1-1
clone_size: once

cdr3_nt: TGTGCCAGCAGCCAAAGCGGCTTAAGCACAGATACGCAGTATTTT
cdr3_aa: CASSQSGLSTDTQYF
v_call: TRBV7-3
d_call: -
j_call: TRBJ2-3
clone_size: once

cdr3_nt: TGTGCCAGCACTCCTAGCGGGGAGACCCAGTACTTC
cdr3_aa: CASTPSGETQYF
v_call: TRBV2
d_call: TRBD2
j_call: TRBJ2-5
clone_size: once

cdr3_nt: TGTGCCAGCAGCCAAGATATGGGGCCGCTGATCTACGAGCAGTACTTC
cdr3_aa: CASSQDMGPLIYEQYF
v_call: TRBV3-1
d_call: -
j_call: TRBJ2-7
clone_size: once

cdr3_nt: TGTGCCTGGAGTGTAATGGTAGCTGCCGAGACCCAGTACTTC
cdr3_aa: CAWSVMVAAETQYF
v_call: TRBV30
d_call: -
j_call: TRBJ2-5
clone_size: -

cdr3_nt: TGTGCCTGGACTGGCGGGAACACCGGGGAGCTGTTTTTT
cdr3_aa: CAWTGGNTGELFF
v_call: TRBV30
d_call: -
j_call: TRBJ2-2
clone_size: -

cdr3_nt: TGCAGTGCTAGAAAGTCGAGGGAAACCTACGAGCAGTACTTC
cdr3_aa: CSARKSRETYEQYF
v_call: TRBV20-1
d_call: -
j_call: TRBJ2-7
clone_size: -

cdr3_nt: TGCAGTGCTCTGGACAGGAACACCGGGGAGCTGTTTTTT
cdr3_aa: CSALDRNTGELFF
v_call: TRBV20-1
d_call: -
j_call: TRBJ2-2
clone_size: -

cdr3_nt: TGCAGTGCTAGTTGGGTAAACTATGGCTACACCTTC
cdr3_aa: CSASWVNYGYTF
v_call: TRBV20-1
d_call: -
j_call: TRBJ1-2
clone_size: -

cdr3_nt: TGTGCCTGGAGTAAACAGGGGTACGAGCAGTACTTC
cdr3_aa: CAWSKQGYEQYF
v_call: TRBV30
d_call: TRBD1
j_call: TRBJ2-7
clone_size: once

cdr3_nt: TGTGCCAGCAGCCCCCTTGAAGGGAATTCACCCCTCCACTTT
cdr3_aa: CASSPLEGNSPLHF
v_call: TRBV7-9
d_call: -
j_call: TRBJ1-6
clone_size: -

cdr3_nt: TGTGCCTGGAGTGCCGGGAGGAACAATGAGCAGTTCTTC
cdr3_aa: CAWSAGRNNEQFF
v_call: TRBV30
d_call: TRBD2
j_call: TRBJ2-1
clone_size: -

cdr3_nt: TGTGCCAGCAGCGCCGGGACACTTTACAATGAGCAGTTCTTC
cdr3_aa: CASSAGTLYNEQFF
v_call: TRBV9
d_call: -
j_call: TRBJ2-1
clone_size: -

cdr3_nt: TGTGCCAGCAGCCAGCGGCGGGCAGAGACCCAGTACTTC
cdr3_aa: CASSQRRAETQYF
v_call: TRBV27
d_call: -
j_call: TRBJ2-5
clone_size: -

cdr3_nt: TGCGCCAGCAGCGGCGGACAGGGGACAGATACGCAGTATTTT
cdr3_aa: CASSGGQGTDTQYF
v_call: TRBV5-1
d_call: TRBD1
j_call: TRBJ2-3
clone_size: -

cdr3_nt: TGTGCCATCAGTGTGGCGGGAGCTCTGAGCACAGATACGCAGTATTTT
cdr3_aa: CAISVAGALSTDTQYF
v_call: TRBV10-3
d_call: TRBD2
j_call: TRBJ2-3
clone_size: few

cdr3_nt: TGTGCCAGCAGCGTAGGCGGGGACCTACACACTAATGGCTACACCTTC
cdr3_aa: CASSVGGDLHTNGYTF
v_call: TRBV9
d_call: -
j_call: TRBJ1-2
clone_size: -

cdr3_nt: TGTGCCAGCAGTTATAGGGACCGTCAGCCCCAGCATTTT
cdr3_aa: CASSYRDRQPQHF
v_call: TRBV12-3/TRBV12-4
d_call: -
j_call: TRBJ1-5
clone_size: -

cdr3_nt: TGCAGCGTCGGAGAGGCGGACAGGGGGCAAACGGCCTACGAGCAGTACTTC
cdr3_aa: CSVGEADRGQTAYEQYF
v_call: TRBV29-1
d_call: TRBD1
j_call: TRBJ2-7
clone_size: -

cdr3_nt: TGTGCCACCAGCAGGCACTGGGCTAGCGGGAGGATCGATGAGCAGTTCTTC
cdr3_aa: CATSRHWASGRIDEQFF
v_call: TRBV15
d_call: TRBD2
j_call: TRBJ2-1
clone_size: -

cdr3_nt: TGCAGCGTTAGGGGCAGGGGCAACGAGCAGTACTTC
cdr3_aa: CSVRGRGNEQYF
v_call: TRBV29-1
d_call: -
j_call: TRBJ2-7
clone_size: -

cdr3_nt: TGCGCCAGCAGCTTGGGGGCAGGGGTCGACGAGCAGTACTTC
cdr3_aa: CASSLGAGVDEQYF
v_call: TRBV5-1
d_call: -
j_call: TRBJ2-7
clone_size: -

cdr3_nt: TGTGCCAGCAGTTTAGCGCTCCGTGAGTTTAGGAGAGAGTACTTC
cdr3_aa: CASSLALREFRREYF
v_call: TRBV12-3/TRBV12-4
d_call: -
j_call: TRBJ2-7
clone_size: once

cdr3_nt: TGTGCCAGCAGCTGGGACAACTATGGCTACACCTTC
cdr3_aa: CASSWDNYGYTF
v_call: TRBV7-9
d_call: -
j_call: TRBJ1-2
clone_size: -

cdr3_nt: TGTGCCAGCAGCAACACAGGGACAGGATTTCAGCCCCAGCATTTT
cdr3_aa: CASSNTGTGFQPQHF
v_call: TRBV7-9
d_call: TRBD1
j_call: TRBJ1-5
clone_size: -

cdr3_nt: TGTGCCTGGAGTACGACAGGGGGAGATACGCAGTATTTT
cdr3_aa: CAWSTTGGDTQYF
v_call: TRBV30
d_call: TRBD1
j_call: TRBJ2-3
clone_size: -

cdr3_nt: TGCGCCAGCAGTCAATCCAAGGGCAGGAACGCGCTCCACGAGCAGTACTTC
cdr3_aa: CASSQSKGRNALHEQYF
v_call: TRBV23-1
d_call: -
j_call: TRBJ2-7
clone_size: -

cdr3_nt: TGTGCCACCAGCAGAACCCGAGGCAGCGGGGAGACCCAGTACTTC
cdr3_aa: CATSRTRGSGETQYF
v_call: TRBV15
d_call: -
j_call: TRBJ2-5
clone_size: -

cdr3_nt: TGCAGCGCCTTCGTCTTTAAGCGGTTCATGAACACTGAAGCTTTCTTT
cdr3_aa: CSAFVFKRFMNTEAFF
v_call: TRBV29-1
d_call: -
j_call: TRBJ1-1
clone_size: -

cdr3_nt: TGTGCCAGCAGCCAGACAGGGGCTGGGGTTACGCAGTATTTT
cdr3_aa: CASSQTGAGVTQYF
v_call: TRBV7-8
d_call: TRBD1
j_call: TRBJ2-3
clone_size: -

cdr3_nt: TGTGCCAGCACCTCGGACAGGCGCTATGGCTACACCTTC
cdr3_aa: CASTSDRRYGYTF
v_call: TRBV7-8
d_call: TRBD1
j_call: TRBJ1-2
clone_size: -

cdr3_nt: TGTGCCAGCAGTCCTACTAGCGGGGGGGCCTGGGAGACCCAGTACTTC
cdr3_aa: CASSPTSGGAWETQYF
v_call: TRBV3-1
d_call: TRBD2
j_call: TRBJ2-5
clone_size: -

cdr3_nt: TGTGCCAGCAGTTCCCCGGGCGCCCGTGAAGCTTTCTTT
cdr3_aa: CASSSPGAREAFF
v_call: TRBV27
d_call: -
j_call: TRBJ1-1
clone_size: -

cdr3_nt: TGTGCCAGCAGTTACTTTGGGGACAGCTCCTACGAGCAGTACTTC
cdr3_aa: CASSYFGDSSYEQYF
v_call: TRBV6-2/TRBV6-3
d_call: TRBD1
j_call: TRBJ2-7
clone_size: -

cdr3_nt: TGTGCCAGCAGCTCCCAGGCCCGAACCGGGGAGCTGTTTTTT
cdr3_aa: CASSSQARTGELFF
v_call: TRBV7-9
d_call: -
j_call: TRBJ2-2
clone_size: -

cdr3_nt: TGTGCCAGCAGTCCTCTCGGGGAGCGGGGGGCTAGGGGTGAGCAGTTCTTC
cdr3_aa: CASSPLGERGARGEQFF
v_call: TRBV27
d_call: TRBD2
j_call: TRBJ2-1
clone_size: -

cdr3_nt: TGCGCCAGCAGCTTGATGGGGCTAGCGGGGCCCCAAGAGACCCAGTACTTC
cdr3_aa: CASSLMGLAGPQETQYF
v_call: TRBV5-1
d_call: TRBD2
j_call: TRBJ2-5
clone_size: once

cdr3_nt: TGTGCCAGCAGCCATGACTTATGGGGGGAGAGGACAGATACGCAGTATTTT
cdr3_aa: CASSHDLWGERTDTQYF
v_call: TRBV3-1
d_call: -
j_call: TRBJ2-3
clone_size: -

cdr3_nt: TGTGCCAGCAGCCAACTTGAGGGATATGAGCAGTTCTTC
cdr3_aa: CASSQLEGYEQFF
v_call: TRBV3-1
d_call: -
j_call: TRBJ2-1
clone_size: -